This entry features one T cell receptor (beta chain) sequence. These data come from a study of blood T cell repertoires in COVID-19. The assay was immunoSEQ multiplex PCR, and TCRdb's table has in-frame clones only and misses some. The table has approximately 230,000 clones, around four fifths seen once. CDR3 length: 14 residues. V lost 3 bases to trimming and J lost 8 bases; unmatched junction nucleotides: 8. CDR1 MNHNS and CDR2 SASEGT come from the germline V gene. This TCR was sampled from a man at least 80 years old with acute or convalescent COVID-19. The chain is built from TRBV6-1 and TRBJ1-2, with 8 bases that match TRBD1. Sequencing was done on a sample of peripheral blood. CDR3 DNA: TGTGCCAGCAGTGAGACCGACAGGGGAGGCGGCTACACCTTC. It specifies CASSETDRGGGYTF.